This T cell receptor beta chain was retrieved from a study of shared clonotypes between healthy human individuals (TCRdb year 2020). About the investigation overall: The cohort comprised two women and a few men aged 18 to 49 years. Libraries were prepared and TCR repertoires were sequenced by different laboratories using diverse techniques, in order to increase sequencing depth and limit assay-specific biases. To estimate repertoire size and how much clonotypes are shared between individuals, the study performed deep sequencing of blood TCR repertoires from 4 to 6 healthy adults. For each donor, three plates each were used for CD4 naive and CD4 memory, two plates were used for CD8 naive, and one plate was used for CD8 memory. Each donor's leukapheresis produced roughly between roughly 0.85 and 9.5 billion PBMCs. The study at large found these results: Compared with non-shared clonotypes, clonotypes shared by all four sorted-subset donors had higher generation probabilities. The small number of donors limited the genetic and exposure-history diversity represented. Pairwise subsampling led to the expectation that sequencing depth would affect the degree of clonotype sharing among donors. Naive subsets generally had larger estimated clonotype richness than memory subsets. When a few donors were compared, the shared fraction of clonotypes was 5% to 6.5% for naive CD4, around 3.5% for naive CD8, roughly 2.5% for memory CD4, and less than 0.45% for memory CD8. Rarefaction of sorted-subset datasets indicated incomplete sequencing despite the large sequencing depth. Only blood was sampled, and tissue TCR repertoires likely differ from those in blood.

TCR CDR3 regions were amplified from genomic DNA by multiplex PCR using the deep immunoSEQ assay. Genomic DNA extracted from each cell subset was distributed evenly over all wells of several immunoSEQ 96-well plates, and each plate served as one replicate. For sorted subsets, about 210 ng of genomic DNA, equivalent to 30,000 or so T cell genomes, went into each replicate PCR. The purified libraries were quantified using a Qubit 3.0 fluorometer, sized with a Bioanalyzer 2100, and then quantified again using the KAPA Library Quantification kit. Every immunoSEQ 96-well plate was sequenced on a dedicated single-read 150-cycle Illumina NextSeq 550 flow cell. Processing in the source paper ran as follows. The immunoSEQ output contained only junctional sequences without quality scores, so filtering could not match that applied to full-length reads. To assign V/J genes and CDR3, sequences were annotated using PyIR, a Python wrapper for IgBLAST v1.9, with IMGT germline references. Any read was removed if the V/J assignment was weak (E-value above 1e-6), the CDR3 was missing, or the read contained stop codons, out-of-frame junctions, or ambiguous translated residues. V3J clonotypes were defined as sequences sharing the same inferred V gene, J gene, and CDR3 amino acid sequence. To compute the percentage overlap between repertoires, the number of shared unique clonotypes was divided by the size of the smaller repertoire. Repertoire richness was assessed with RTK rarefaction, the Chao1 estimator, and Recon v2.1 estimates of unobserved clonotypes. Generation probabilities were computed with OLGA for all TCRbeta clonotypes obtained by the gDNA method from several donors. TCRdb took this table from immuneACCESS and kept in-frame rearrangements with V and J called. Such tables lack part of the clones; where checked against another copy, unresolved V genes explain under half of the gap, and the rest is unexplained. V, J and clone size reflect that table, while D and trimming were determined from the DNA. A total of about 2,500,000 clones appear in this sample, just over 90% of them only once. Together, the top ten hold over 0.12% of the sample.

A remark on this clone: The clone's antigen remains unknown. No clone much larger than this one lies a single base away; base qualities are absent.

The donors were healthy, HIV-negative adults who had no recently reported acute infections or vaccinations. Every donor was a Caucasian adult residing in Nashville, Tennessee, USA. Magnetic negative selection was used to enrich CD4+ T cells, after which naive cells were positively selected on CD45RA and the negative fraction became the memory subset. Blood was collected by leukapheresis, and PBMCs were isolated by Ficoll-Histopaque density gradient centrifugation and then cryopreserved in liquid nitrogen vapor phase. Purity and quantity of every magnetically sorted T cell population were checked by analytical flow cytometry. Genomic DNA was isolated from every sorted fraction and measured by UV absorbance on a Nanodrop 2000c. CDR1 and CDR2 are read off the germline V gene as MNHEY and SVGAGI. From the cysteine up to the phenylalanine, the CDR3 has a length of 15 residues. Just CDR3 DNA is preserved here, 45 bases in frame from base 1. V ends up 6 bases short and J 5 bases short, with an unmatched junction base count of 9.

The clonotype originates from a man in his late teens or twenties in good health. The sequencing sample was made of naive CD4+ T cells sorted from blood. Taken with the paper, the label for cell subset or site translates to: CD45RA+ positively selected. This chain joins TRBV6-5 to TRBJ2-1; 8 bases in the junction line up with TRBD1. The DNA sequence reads TGTGCCAGCAGGAACACCGGGACAGGTAACAATGAGCAGTTCTTC. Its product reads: CASRNTGTGNNEQFF.